The 26 T cell receptor beta chains below all came from one sample that was sequenced in a study of identical twins (TCRdb year 2016). The method behind the library was 5' RACE. Reads for this sample came from an Illumina HiSeq 2000. TCRdb handled the public reads itself, with Q25 trimming in fastp and clone calling in MiXCR, and kept productive beta chains. Identical CDR3 proteins give one entry, which carries the most common genes and DNA. The sample table shows around 670,000 distinct CDR3 sequences, and around 6% are seen once. The ten largest clones capture 1.5% to 2% of the sample. The sample was naive T cells sorted from blood. The cell subset or site label, read with the paper, signifies: cells isolated with a human naive T-cell isolation kit. These receptor sequences come from a man aged 18 to 30 in good health.

Many counts were recorded for this clonotype. This chain connects TRBV7-8 to TRBJ2-7, with 9 bases fitting TRBD2. The CDR3 loop spans 16 amino acids. Trimming removed 0 bases from V and 3 bases from J; junction bases left unmatched: 6. Germline V gives CDR1 SGHVS, CDR2 FQNEAQ. Here the CDR3 reads CASSLANSGSDYEQYF. CDR3 bases: TGTGCCAGCAGCTTAGCTAATAGCGGGAGTGACTACGAGCAGTACTTC.

The chain links TRBV2 to TRBJ2-7; TRBD2 is a possible D gene (6 bases). Trimming removed 8 bases from V and 1 base from J, with 12 bases in between. CDR1 and CDR2 from the germline V gene are SNHLY and FYNNEI. The CDR3 sequence is 13 residues long. The CDR3 DNA reads TGTGCCAGCGGGGGACTGAGGTCCTACGAGCAGTACTTC. It codes for CASGGLRSYEQYF.

This clonotype was seen ten or more times. The chain has TRBV29-1 and TRBJ1-3; maybe TRBD1 (5 bases). This CDR3 is 13 amino acids long. V was trimmed by 5 bases and J by 4 bases, leaving 12 bases between them. From germline, CDR1 is SQVTM and CDR2 ANQGSEA. DNA for the CDR3: TGCAGCGTTCCCGGGAGGGACGGAAACACCATATATTTT. It specifies CSVPGRDGNTIYF.

This clonotype was detected ten times or more. This chain joins TRBV2 and TRBJ2-5; a weak D match, TRBD2 (5 bases). Germline CDR1 SNHLY, CDR2 FYNNEI. CDR3 length: 12 amino acids. Trimming stripped 2 bases from V and 4 bases from J, with 5 bases between. The CDR3, as DNA: TGTGCCAGCAGTGAACTAGCAGAGACCCAGTACTTC. It specifies CASSELAETQYF.

This clonotype was seen repeatedly, ten times or more. The chain couples TRBV10-3 to TRBJ1-1; the D gene is possibly TRBD1 (5 bases). The CDR3 loop spans 13 amino acids. CDR1 and CDR2 (germline): ENHRY, SYGVKD. Trimming removed 7 bases at V and 1 base at J, with 10 bases between. CDR3 nucleotide sequence: TGTGCCATCATTAGACAGCCGAACACTGAAGCTTTCTTT. Its translation is CAIIRQPNTEAFF.

This clonotype was seen many times. The V call is TRBV9, the J call TRBJ2-3; D perhaps matches TRBD2 (6 bases). This CDR3 contains 15 residues. Trimming removed 2 bases from V and 5 bases from J, with 15 bases in between. The germline gives CDR1 SGDLS, CDR2 YYNGEE. CDR3 sequence (DNA): TGTGCCAGCAGCGTCGCGGGAAACCTAAAAGATACGCAGTATTTT. Amino acid sequence: CASSVAGNLKDTQYF.

This clonotype was observed many times. The J gene is TRBJ1-2, the V gene TRBV4-2; 8 bases line up with TRBD1. CDR1 is LGHNA, CDR2 YNFKEQ, per germline. The CDR3 totals 16 residues. After removal of 4 bases from V and 1 base from J, the junction contained 8 bases not matched to a gene. The CDR3 loop reads CASSPEDRELNYGYTF. In DNA, the CDR3 is TGTGCCAGCAGCCCCGAGGACAGGGAACTTAACTATGGCTACACCTTC.

This clonotype was counted between two and nine times. V gene TRBV12-3 or TRBV12-4 combines with J gene TRBJ1-1; 9 bases are a match to TRBD1. The CDR3 loop spans 16 amino acids. J gave up 3 bases and V 5 bases, and 10 bases lay outside the gene matches. CDR3 region: CASSPGQGFGDTEAFF. The CDR3 bases are TGTGCCAGCAGTCCCGGACAGGGGTTCGGGGACACTGAAGCTTTCTTT.

This clonotype was seen more than once but under ten times. V gene TRBV5-1 combines with J gene TRBJ2-2, with 11 nucleotides matching TRBD2. CDR3 length: 16 amino acids. Germline V gene data show CDR1 as SGHRS and CDR2 as YFSETQ. V trimming: 2 bases; J trimming: 4 bases; junction bases outside the gene matches: 4. CDR3: CASSFTSGSATGELFF. CDR3 nucleotide sequence: TGCGCCAGCAGCTTTACTAGCGGGAGCGCCACCGGGGAGCTGTTTTTT.

The table lists this clonotype with a few counts. The chain recombines TRBV6-5 with TRBJ2-3; 8 nucleotides match TRBD2. The CDR3 runs to 17 residues. With V trimmed by 0 bases and J by 4 bases, 9 bases remained unmatched. Per germline, CDR1 MNHEY and CDR2 SVGAGI. As DNA, the CDR3 is TGTGCCAGCAGTTACTCGAGTCTCTCGGGAGGGTCAGATACGCAGTATTTT. It codes for CASSYSSLSGGSDTQYF.

This clonotype has a count of ten or more. The gene calls are TRBV29-1 and TRBJ2-1, with D possibly matching TRBD1 (6 bases). Looked up from germline, CDR1 is SQVTM and CDR2 is ANQGSEA. The germline V and J ends were trimmed by 0 bases and 1 base, with 16 bases remaining between them. This CDR3 contains 17 residues. The CDR3 reads CSVEDLPRGASYNEQFF. The DNA for the CDR3 is TGCAGCGTTGAAGATCTCCCCAGGGGAGCTTCCTACAATGAGCAGTTCTTC.

The sample holds many counts of this clonotype. The chain joins TRBV12-3 or TRBV12-4 to TRBJ2-1; 7 bases are a match to TRBD2. J was trimmed by 2 bases and V by 5 bases; bases with no gene match: 6. The CDR3 is made up of 15 amino acids. DNA for the CDR3: TGTGCCAGCAGTCTACTAGCGCCCCCCTACAATGAGCAGTTCTTC. Translated: CASSLLAPPYNEQFF.

This clonotype was recorded a few times. V gene TRBV10-3 combines with J gene TRBJ2-1; 7 nucleotides agree with TRBD1. The CDR3 loop spans 14 amino acids. CDR1 and CDR2 (germline): ENHRY, SYGVKD. With V trimmed by 6 bases and J by 6 bases, 8 bases remained unmatched. The CDR3 nucleotides read TGTGCCATCAGGGTGGCTGACAGGGTCAATGAGCAGTTCTTC. It is translated as CAIRVADRVNEQFF.

The table lists this clonotype with many counts. This sequence joins TRBV6-2 or TRBV6-3 and TRBJ2-1, with 8 bases aligning to TRBD1. The V gene's germline CDR1 is MNHEY and CDR2 SVGEGT. The J segment lost 12 bases and the V segment lost 5 bases, leaving 3 bases of the junction unmatched. This CDR3 is built from 11 residues. The CDR3 DNA is TGTGCCAGCAGTCCCGACAGGGGGCAGTTCTTC. It codes for CASSPDRGQFF.

This clonotype occurred many times. The chain joins TRBV7-6 to TRBJ2-1; 15 nucleotides match TRBD2. In germline, CDR1 is SGHVS, CDR2 FNYEAQ. The trim removed 5 bases at V and 0 bases at J, leaving 5 bases unmatched. This CDR3 is built from 18 residues. The CDR3 is CASSPGLAGGLSYNEQFF. CDR3 bases: TGTGCCAGCAGCCCGGGACTAGCGGGAGGCCTCTCCTACAATGAGCAGTTCTTC. Based on the CDR3 plus reference TRBV7-6 and TRBJ2-1, the full variable domain is GAGVSQSPRYKVTKRGQDVALRCDPISGHVSLYWYRQALGQGPEFLTYFNYEAQQDKSGLPNDRFSAERPEGSISTLTIQRTEQRDSAMYRCASSPGLAGGLSYNEQFFGPGTRLTVL.

This clonotype was observed many times. V and J are TRBV29-1 and TRBJ2-1; TRBD2 is a possible D gene (5 bases). The CDR3 sequence is 12 residues long. Germline CDR1 is SQVTM and CDR2 is ANQGSEA. Trimming removed 6 bases from V and 6 bases from J, with 12 bases in between. The CDR3 DNA follows: TGCAGCGTAGAACGGCGGGTCAATGAGCAGTTCTTC. This encodes CSVERRVNEQFF.

The V and J genes are TRBV7-9 and TRBJ2-3, with 9 positions matching TRBD2. The CDR3 has 20 residues. With V trimmed by 6 bases and J by 6 bases, 25 bases remained unmatched. Germline values: CDR1 SEHNR, CDR2 FQNEAQ (reference sequence). The CDR3 sequence is CASSQKALPTSGRMADTQYF. As DNA, the CDR3 is TGTGCCAGCAGTCAAAAGGCTTTACCCACCAGCGGGAGGATGGCGGATACGCAGTATTTT.

This clonotype occurred many times. The V and J genes are TRBV5-1 and TRBJ2-5, with 10 bases fitting TRBD1. Trimming removed 0 bases from V and 5 bases from J; junction bases left unmatched: 1. The germline gives CDR1 SGHRS, CDR2 YFSETQ. CDR3 length: 14 amino acids. In DNA, the CDR3 is TGCGCCAGCAGCTTGGTGGACAGGGGGGAGACCCAGTACTTC. Amino acids: CASSLVDRGETQYF.

This clonotype was seen a handful of times. J is TRBJ2-1 and V is TRBV6-2 or TRBV6-3, with a tentative D call TRBD2 (5 bases). Germline V gene lookup returns CDR1 MNHEY and CDR2 SVGEGT. V was trimmed by 2 bases and J by 8 bases, leaving 10 bases between them. CDR3 length equals 13 residues. CDR3 nucleotide sequence: TGTGCCAGCAGTTACGGGGTGGGAGATGAGCAGTTCTTC. Its translation is CASSYGVGDEQFF.

In its sample, this clonotype was seen many times. The chain uses TRBV10-3 and TRBJ2-1; TRBD2 agrees at 8 bases. Germline V gene data show CDR1 as ENHRY and CDR2 as SYGVKD. This CDR3 region has 15 residues. V shed 6 bases, J shed 4 bases, and the junction held 8 bases outside the gene matches. The CDR3 DNA follows: TGTGCCATCAGGGGGCTAGCGGGCCCGTACAATGAGCAGTTCTTC. Residues: CAIRGLAGPYNEQFF.

This clonotype was counted ten times or more. The chain is built from TRBV24-1 and TRBJ2-1, with TRBD1 identical over 8 bases. The ends lost 3 bases at V and 0 bases at J; junction bases unmatched: 6. The germline V gene has CDR1 KGHDR and CDR2 SFDVKD. The CDR3 spans 17 residues. The CDR3 reads CATSDPTGTGSYNEQFF. The CDR3 bases are TGTGCCACCAGTGATCCAACCGGGACAGGCTCCTACAATGAGCAGTTCTTC.

This clonotype occurred a few times. V usage is TRBV7-3 and J usage is TRBJ2-7; D may correspond to TRBD1 or TRBD2 (5 bases each). Trimming took off 6 bases at V and 2 bases at J, with 11 bases between the two ends. The CDR3 covers 13 residues. Germline CDR1 and CDR2: SGHTA and FQGTGA. The CDR3 reads CASSRDLTYEQYF. CDR3 in DNA: TGTGCCAGCAGTCGGGACCTGACCTACGAGCAGTACTTC.

The chain has TRBV3-1 and TRBJ2-7; maybe TRBD2 (6 bases). V gave up 3 bases and J gave up 7 bases, with 13 bases separating them. Germline V gene lookup returns CDR1 LGHDT and CDR2 YNNKEL (reference sequence). This CDR3 region has 13 residues. CDR3 protein: CASSHGPGREQYV. CDR3 DNA: TGTGCCAGCAGCCACGGACCAGGGAGGGAGCAGTACGTC.

This chain links TRBV7-9 with TRBJ2-1; 8 bases map to TRBD2. This CDR3 comprises 14 residues. CDR1 is SEHNR, CDR2 FQNEAQ, per germline (reference sequence). V lost 5 bases to trimming and J lost 5 bases; unmatched junction nucleotides: 5. The CDR3 region is CASSRAGVHNEQFF. The CDR3 DNA follows: TGTGCCAGCAGCAGAGCGGGAGTTCACAATGAGCAGTTCTTC.

The sample holds many counts of this clonotype. The rearrangement links TRBV4-1 to TRBJ1-2; 8 bases match TRBD1. Germline CDR1 and CDR2: MGHRA and YSYEKL. This CDR3 is built from 15 residues. With V trimmed by 0 bases and J by 8 bases, 8 bases remained unmatched. CDR3 nucleotides: TGCGCCAGCAGCCAAGATCCAGGACAGGGAGACGGCTACACCTTC. Protein: CASSQDPGQGDGYTF.

This clonotype was detected ten times or more. This chain uses TRBV3-1 with TRBJ1-2, with a possible D match to TRBD1 (5 bases). V lost 4 bases and J lost 8, with 14 bases in between. The CDR3 has 13 residues. Germline V gene data show CDR1 as LGHDT and CDR2 as YNNKEL (reference sequence). CDR3 sequence (DNA): TGTGCCAGCAGCCTCTCAGACAGCAACGGCTACACCTTC. It is translated as CASSLSDSNGYTF.